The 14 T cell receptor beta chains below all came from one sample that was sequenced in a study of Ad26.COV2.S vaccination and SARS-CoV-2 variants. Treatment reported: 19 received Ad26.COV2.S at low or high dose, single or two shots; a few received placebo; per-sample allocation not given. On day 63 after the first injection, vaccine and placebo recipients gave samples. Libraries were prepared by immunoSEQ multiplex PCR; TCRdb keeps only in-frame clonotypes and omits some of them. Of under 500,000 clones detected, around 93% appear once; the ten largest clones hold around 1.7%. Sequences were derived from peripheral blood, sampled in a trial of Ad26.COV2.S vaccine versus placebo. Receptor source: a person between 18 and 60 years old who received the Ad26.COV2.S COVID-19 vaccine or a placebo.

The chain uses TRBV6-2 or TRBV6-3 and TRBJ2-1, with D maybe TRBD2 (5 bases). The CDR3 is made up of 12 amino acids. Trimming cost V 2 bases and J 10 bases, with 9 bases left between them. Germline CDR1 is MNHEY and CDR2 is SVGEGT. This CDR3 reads CASSYLGGEQFF. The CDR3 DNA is TGTGCCAGCAGTTACCTTGGCGGGGAGCAGTTCTTC.

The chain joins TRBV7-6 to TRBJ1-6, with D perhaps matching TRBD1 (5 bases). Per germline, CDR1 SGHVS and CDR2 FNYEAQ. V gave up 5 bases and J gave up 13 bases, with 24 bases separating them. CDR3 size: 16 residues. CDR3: CASSPRSLRDSRPLHF. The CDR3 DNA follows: TGTGCCAGCAGCCCGCGATCACTCCGGGACTCAAGGCCCCTCCACTTT.

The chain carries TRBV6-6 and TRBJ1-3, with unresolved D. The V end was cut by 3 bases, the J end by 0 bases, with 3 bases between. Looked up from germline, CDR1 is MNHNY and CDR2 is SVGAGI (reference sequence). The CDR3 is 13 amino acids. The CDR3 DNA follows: TGTGCCAGCAGTTATGACTCTGGAAACACCATATATTTT. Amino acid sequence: CASSYDSGNTIYF.

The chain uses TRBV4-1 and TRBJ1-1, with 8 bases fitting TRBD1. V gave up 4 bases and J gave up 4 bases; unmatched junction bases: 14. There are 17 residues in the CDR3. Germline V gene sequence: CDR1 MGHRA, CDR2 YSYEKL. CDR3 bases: TGCGCCAGCAGCCTCCGTCCCGGGACAGGTTTGGCCACTGAAGCTTTCTTT. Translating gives CASSLRPGTGLATEAFF.

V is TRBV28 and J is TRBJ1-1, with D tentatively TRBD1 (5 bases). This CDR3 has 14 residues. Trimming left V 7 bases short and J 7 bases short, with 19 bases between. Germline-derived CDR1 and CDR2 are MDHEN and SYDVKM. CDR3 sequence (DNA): TGTGCCAGCACCCCGAGTAGGGGTATCTTTGAAGCTTTCTTT. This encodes CASTPSRGIFEAFF.

Here the CDR3 DNA reads TGTGCCAGCAGCCGGCAGACCTCCTACGAGCAGTACTTC. It encodes CASSRQTSYEQYF. This chain connects TRBV11-2 to TRBJ2-7; D remains unclear. The CDR3 is 13 residues long. Trimming took 5 bases from V and 0 from J, leaving 8 bases between them. Germline loops: CDR1 SGHAT, CDR2 FQNNGV.

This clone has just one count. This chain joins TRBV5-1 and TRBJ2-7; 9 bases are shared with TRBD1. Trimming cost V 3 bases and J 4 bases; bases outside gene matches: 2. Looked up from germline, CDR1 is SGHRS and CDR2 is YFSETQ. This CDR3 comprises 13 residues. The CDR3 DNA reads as TGCGCCAGCAGCTCCGGACAGGGGTACGAGCAGTACTTC. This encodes CASSSGQGYEQYF.

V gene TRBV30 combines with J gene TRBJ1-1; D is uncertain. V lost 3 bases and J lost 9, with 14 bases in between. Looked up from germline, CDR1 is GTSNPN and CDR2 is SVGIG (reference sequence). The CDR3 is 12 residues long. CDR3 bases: TGTGCCTGGAGGGGTTTCAGCATTCAAGCTTTCTTT. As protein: CAWRGFSIQAFF.

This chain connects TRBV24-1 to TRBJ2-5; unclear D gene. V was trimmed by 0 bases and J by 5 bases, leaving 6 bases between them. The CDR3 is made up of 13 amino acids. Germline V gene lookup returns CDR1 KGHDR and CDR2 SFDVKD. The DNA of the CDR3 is TGTGCCACCAGTGATTTGCAGGAGGAGACCCAGTACTTC. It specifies CATSDLQEETQYF.

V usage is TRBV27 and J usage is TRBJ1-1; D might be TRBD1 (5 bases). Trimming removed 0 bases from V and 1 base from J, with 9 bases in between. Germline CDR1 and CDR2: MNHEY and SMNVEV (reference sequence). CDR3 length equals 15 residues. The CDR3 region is CASSLSSGANTEAFF. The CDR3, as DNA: TGTGCCAGCAGTTTATCCTCCGGGGCGAACACTGAAGCTTTCTTT.

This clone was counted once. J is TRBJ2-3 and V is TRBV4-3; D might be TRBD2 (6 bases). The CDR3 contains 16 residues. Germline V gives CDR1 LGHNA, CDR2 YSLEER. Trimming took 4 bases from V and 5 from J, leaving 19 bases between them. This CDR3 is CASSPVGAGMGDTQYF. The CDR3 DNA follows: TGCGCCAGCAGCCCCGTTGGAGCGGGCATGGGAGATACGCAGTATTTT.

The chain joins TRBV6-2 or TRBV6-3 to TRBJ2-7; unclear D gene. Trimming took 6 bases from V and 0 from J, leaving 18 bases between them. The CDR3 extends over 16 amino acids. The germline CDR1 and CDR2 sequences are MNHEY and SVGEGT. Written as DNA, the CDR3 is TGTGCCAGCAGCCCCCCAGTGAGATTTGGCTCCTACGAGCAGTACTTC. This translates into CASSPPVRFGSYEQYF.

CDR3 loop: CASSLEAGGNNEQFF. The CDR3 nucleotides read TGTGCCAGCAGCTTAGAAGCGGGGGGCAACAATGAGCAGTTCTTC. The chain joins TRBV7-6 to TRBJ2-1, with TRBD2 matching over 9 bases. Germline CDR1 reads SGHVS; CDR2 reads FNYEAQ. V was pared by 1 base and J by 5 bases, with 3 bases of the junction left unmatched. The CDR3 has 15 amino acids.

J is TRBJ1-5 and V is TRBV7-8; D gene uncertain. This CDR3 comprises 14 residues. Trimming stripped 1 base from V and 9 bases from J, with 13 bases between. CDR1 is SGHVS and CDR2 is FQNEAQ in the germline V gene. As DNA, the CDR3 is TGTGCCAGCAGCTTAGACCCACAGAATGGGCCCCAGCATTTT. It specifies CASSLDPQNGPQHF. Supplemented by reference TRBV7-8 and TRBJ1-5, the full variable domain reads GAGVSQSPRYKVAKRGQDVALRCDPISGHVSLFWYQQALGQGPEFLTYFQNEAQLDKSGLPSDRFFAERPEGSVSTLKIQRTQQEDSAVYLCASSLDPQNGPQHFGDGTRLSIL.